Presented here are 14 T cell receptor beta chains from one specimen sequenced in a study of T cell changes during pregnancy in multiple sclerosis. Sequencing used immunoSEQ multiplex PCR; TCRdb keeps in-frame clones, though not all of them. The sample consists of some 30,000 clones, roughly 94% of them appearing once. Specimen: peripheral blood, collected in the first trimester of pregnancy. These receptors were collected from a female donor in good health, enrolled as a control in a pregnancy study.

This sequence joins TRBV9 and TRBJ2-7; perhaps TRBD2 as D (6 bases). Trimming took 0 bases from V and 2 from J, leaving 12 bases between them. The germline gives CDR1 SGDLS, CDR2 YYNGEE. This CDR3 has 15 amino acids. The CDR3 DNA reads TGTGCCAGCAGCGTAGGGGGCGGGGCTACCTACGAGCAGTACTTC. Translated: CASSVGGGATYEQYF.

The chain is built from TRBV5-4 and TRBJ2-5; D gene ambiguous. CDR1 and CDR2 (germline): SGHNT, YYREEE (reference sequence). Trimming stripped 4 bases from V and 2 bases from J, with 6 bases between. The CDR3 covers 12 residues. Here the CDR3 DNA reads TGTGCCAGCAGCCAGGCGCAAGAGACCCAGTACTTC. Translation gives CASSQAQETQYF.

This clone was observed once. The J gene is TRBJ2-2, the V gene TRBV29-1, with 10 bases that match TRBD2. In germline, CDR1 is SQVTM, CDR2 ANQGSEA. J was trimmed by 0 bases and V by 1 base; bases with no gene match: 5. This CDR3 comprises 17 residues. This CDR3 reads CSVEGTSGAPNTGELFF. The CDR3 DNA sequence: TGCAGCGTTGAAGGGACTAGCGGAGCCCCGAACACCGGGGAGCTGTTTTTT.

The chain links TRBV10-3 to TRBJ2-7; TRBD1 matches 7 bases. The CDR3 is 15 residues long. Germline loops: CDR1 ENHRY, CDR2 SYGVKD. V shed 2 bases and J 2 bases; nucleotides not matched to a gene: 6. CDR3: CAISEEGAEAYEQYF. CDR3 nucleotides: TGTGCCATCAGTGAGGAGGGGGCTGAAGCCTACGAGCAGTACTTC.

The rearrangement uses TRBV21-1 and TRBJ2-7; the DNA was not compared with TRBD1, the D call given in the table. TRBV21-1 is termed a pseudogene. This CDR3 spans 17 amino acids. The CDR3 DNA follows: TGTGCCAGCAGCAAACTATCTGGGGCGCAGGCCCTCTACGAGCAGTACTTC. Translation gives CASSKLSGAQALYEQYF.

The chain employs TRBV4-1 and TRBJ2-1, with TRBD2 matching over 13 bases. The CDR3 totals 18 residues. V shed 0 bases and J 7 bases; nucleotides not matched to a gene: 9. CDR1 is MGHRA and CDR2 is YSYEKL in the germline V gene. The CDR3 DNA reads TGCGCCAGCAGCCAAGATCTAGGACTAGCGGGAGCGGCAAATGAGCAGTTCTTC. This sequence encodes CASSQDLGLAGAANEQFF.

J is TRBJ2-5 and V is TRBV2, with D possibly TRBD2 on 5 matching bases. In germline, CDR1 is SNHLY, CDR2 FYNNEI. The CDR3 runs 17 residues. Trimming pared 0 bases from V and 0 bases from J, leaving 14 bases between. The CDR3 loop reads CASSEARLARDQETQYF. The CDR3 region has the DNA TGTGCCAGCAGTGAAGCGCGGCTAGCTCGGGACCAAGAGACCCAGTACTTC.

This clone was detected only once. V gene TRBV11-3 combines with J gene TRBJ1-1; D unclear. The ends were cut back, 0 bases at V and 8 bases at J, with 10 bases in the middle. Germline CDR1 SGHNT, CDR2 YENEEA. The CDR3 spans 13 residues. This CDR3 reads CASSLDLRGEAFF. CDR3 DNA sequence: TGTGCCAGCAGCTTAGATTTGCGAGGGGAAGCTTTCTTT.

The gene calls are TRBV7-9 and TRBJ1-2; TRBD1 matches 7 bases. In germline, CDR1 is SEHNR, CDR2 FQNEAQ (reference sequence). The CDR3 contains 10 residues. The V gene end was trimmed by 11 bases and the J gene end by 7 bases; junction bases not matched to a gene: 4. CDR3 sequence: CAGGQFGYTF. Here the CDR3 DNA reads TGTGCCGGGGGACAGTTTGGCTACACCTTC.

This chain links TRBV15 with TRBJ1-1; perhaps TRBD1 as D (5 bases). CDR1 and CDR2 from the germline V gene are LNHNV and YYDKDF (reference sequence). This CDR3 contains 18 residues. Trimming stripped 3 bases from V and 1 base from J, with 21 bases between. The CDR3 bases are TGTGCCACCAGCAGGATCGCAAGTAGTAAGGGGCCGAACACTGAAGCTTTCTTT. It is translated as CATSRIASSKGPNTEAFF.

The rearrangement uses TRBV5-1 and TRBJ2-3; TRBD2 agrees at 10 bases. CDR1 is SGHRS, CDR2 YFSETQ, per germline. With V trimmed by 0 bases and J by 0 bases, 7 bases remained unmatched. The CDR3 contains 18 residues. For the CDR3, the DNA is TGCGCCAGCAGCTTGGCCGGGACTAGCGCATCTAGCACAGATACGCAGTATTTT. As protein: CASSLAGTSASSTDTQYF.

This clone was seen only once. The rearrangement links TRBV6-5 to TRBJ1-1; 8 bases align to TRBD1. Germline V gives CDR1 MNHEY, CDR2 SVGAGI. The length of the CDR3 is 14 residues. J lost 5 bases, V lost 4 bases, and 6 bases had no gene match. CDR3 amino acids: CASSSGQGRTEAFF. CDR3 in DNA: TGTGCCAGCAGTTCCGGACAGGGCCGGACTGAAGCTTTCTTT.

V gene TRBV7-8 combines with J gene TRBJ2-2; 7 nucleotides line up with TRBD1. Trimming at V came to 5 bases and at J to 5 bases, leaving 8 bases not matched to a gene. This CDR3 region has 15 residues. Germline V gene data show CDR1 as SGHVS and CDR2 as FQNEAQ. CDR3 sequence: CASSPRQGWTGELFF. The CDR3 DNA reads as TGTGCCAGCAGCCCCCGACAGGGTTGGACCGGGGAGCTGTTTTTT.

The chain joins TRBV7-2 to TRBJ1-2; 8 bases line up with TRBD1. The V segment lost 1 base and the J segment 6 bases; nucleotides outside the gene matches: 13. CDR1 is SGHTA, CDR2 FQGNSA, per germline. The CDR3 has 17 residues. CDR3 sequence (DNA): TGTGCCAGCAGCTTAGTTGCAGGGGGCCTTGAAGTAGATGGCTACACCTTC. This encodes CASSLVAGGLEVDGYTF.